What follows describes a single TCR beta chain. Antigen: not known. This sample was included in a study of quantifying T cell responses using KT2 cells. Study-level background: RNA was reverse transcribed with TCR alpha and beta constant-region primers. The second PCR was a qPCR stopped at a predetermined fluorescence threshold. Study conclusions and caveats: Very high KT2 spike-in numbers caused saturation in KT2 sequence detection.

Germline CDR1 and CDR2: MDHEN and SYDVKM. The CDR3 spans 11 residues. V lost 9 bases and J 0 bases, leaving 5 bases between the germline ends. An oligo carrying a UMI was ligated to the cDNA 3' end. An equimolar mix of RC1.1 and RC1.2 primed the beta chain across TRBC1 and TRBC2. From the UMI-ligation and nested PCR reads, TCRdb called clonotypes with MiXCR, one entry per CDR3 protein. The sample lists 40,000 to 50,000 distinct CDR3 sequences, approximately 17% occurring once. KT2 cells were mixed with fixed PBMC numbers at varying ratios. Sequencing was performed on PBMCs spiked with cells of the T cell clone KT2. This clonotype was obtained from a human donor. V usage is TRBV28 and J usage is TRBJ1-1; D gene uncertain. The CDR3 loop reads CARNMNTEAFF. CDR3 coding DNA: TGTGCCAGGAACATGAACACTGAAGCTTTCTTT.